A single sample is the source of the 32 T cell receptor beta chains below, sequenced in a study of T cells after yellow fever vaccination. Each CDR3 protein gets one entry after TCRdb re-called the 5' RACE reads with MiXCR. The sample records 250,000 or so distinct CDR3 sequences, 6.9% being singletons. The material sequenced was CD4+ T cells sorted from PBMCs, taken 15 days after the yellow fever booster vaccination. These receptors were taken from a man between 25 and 39 years old who received the YFV17D yellow fever vaccine.

The chain combines TRBV9 with TRBJ2-1; 8 bases align to TRBD2. The ends lost 0 bases at V and 12 bases at J; junction bases unmatched: 14. This CDR3 is 16 amino acids long. Per the germline V gene, CDR1 is SGDLS and CDR2 is YYNGEE. CDR3 bases: TGTGCCAGCAGCGTAGAGAATCTAGCGGGCCGTGGGAGGCAGTTCTTC. This sequence encodes CASSVENLAGRGRQFF. Complete variable domain (other parts from reference TRBV9 and TRBJ2-1): DSGVTQTPKHLITATGQRVTLRCSPRSGDLSVYWYQQSLDQGLQFLIQYYNGEERAKGNILERFSAQQFPDLHSELNLSSLELGDSALYFCASSVENLAGRGRQFFGPGTRLTVL.

In this sample, this clonotype turned up a few times. This sequence joins TRBV4-1 and TRBJ2-1; TRBD2 is a possible D gene (6 bases). Germline CDR1 reads MGHRA; CDR2 reads YSYEKL. This CDR3 has 16 amino acids. Trimming pared 6 bases from V and 5 bases from J, leaving 20 bases between. Here the CDR3 reads CASRGMGLRVNNEQFF. The CDR3, as DNA: TGCGCCAGCAGGGGAATGGGACTTCGGGTAAACAATGAGCAGTTCTTC.

This clonotype was recorded a few times. The chain carries TRBV20-1 and TRBJ2-7, with TRBD2 identical over 9 bases. The CDR3 runs 17 residues. V was pared by 2 bases and J by 3 bases, with 14 bases of the junction left unmatched. The germline gives CDR1 DFQATT, CDR2 SNEGSKA (reference sequence). The CDR3 loop reads CSARLPAGGTLVYEQYF. CDR3 DNA: TGCAGTGCTAGACTGCCAGCGGGAGGCACACTAGTCTACGAGCAGTACTTC.

The chain joins TRBV20-1 to TRBJ2-7; maybe TRBD2 (6 bases). The CDR3 totals 13 residues. Per the germline V gene, CDR1 is DFQATT and CDR2 is SNEGSKA (reference sequence). The ends were cut back, 0 bases at V and 3 bases at J, with 9 bases in the middle. The DNA for the CDR3 is TGCAGTGCTAGAGATCGGAGGGACTACGAGCAGTACTTC. Translation: CSARDRRDYEQYF.

The V call is TRBV27, the J call TRBJ2-1; no firm D call. Trimming took off 3 bases at V and 0 bases at J, with 9 bases between the two ends. Germline assignment: CDR1 MNHEY and CDR2 SMNVEV (reference sequence). This CDR3 contains 15 residues. CDR3 sequence: CASSFRLSSYNEQFF. Written as DNA, the CDR3 is TGTGCCAGCAGTTTTCGGTTAAGCTCCTACAATGAGCAGTTCTTC.

The chain has TRBV7-2 and TRBJ2-2; D may be TRBD2 (6 bases). The CDR3 covers 14 residues. The germline V gene has CDR1 SGHTA and CDR2 FQGNSA. Trimming shortened V by 5 bases and J by 5 bases, and 12 bases separated the two germline ends. The CDR3 protein is CASSRDWGTGELFF. The CDR3 DNA reads as TGTGCCAGCAGCCGGGACTGGGGGACCGGGGAGCTGTTTTTT.

The table lists this clonotype with many counts. V usage is TRBV5-1 and J usage is TRBJ2-1; D unresolved. The CDR3 length is 15 residues. Germline V lookup: CDR1 SGHRS, CDR2 YFSETQ. V shed 0 bases and J shed 2 bases, with 9 bases lying between them. DNA for the CDR3: TGCGCCAGCAGCTTGGTTGCGCTCACCTACAATGAGCAGTTCTTC. It is translated as CASSLVALTYNEQFF. Full variable domain (outside the CDR3, taken from reference TRBV5-1 and TRBJ2-1): KAGVTQTPRYLIKTRGQQVTLSCSPISGHRSVSWYQQTPGQGLQFLFEYFSETQRNKGNFPGRFSGRQFSNSRSEMNVSTLELGDSALYLCASSLVALTYNEQFFGPGTRLTVL.

This clonotype was recorded a few times. The chain has TRBV7-2 and TRBJ2-1; D may correspond to TRBD1 or TRBD2 (5 bases each). Germline values: CDR1 SGHTA, CDR2 FQGNSA. This CDR3 is 14 amino acids long. The V end lost 5 bases, the J end lost 6 bases, and 14 bases lay between the germline ends. CDR3 in DNA: TGTGCCAGCAGCCGTGGGGGTATCGGCAATGAGCAGTTCTTC. Protein product: CASSRGGIGNEQFF.

CDR3 loop: CASSFQAGGYNEQFF. The CDR3 DNA is TGTGCCAGCAGTTTTCAGGCGGGAGGGTACAATGAGCAGTTCTTC. This chain connects TRBV12-3 or TRBV12-4 to TRBJ2-1; TRBD2 agrees at 9 bases. Trimming cost V 3 bases and J 4 bases; bases outside gene matches: 4. The CDR3 runs to 15 residues.

This clonotype was seen only a few times. The chain carries TRBV10-3 and TRBJ2-2; D is undetermined. CDR1 ENHRY and CDR2 SYGVKD come from the germline V gene. The CDR3 runs to 14 residues. Deletions cut 3 bases from V and 6 bases from J, with 11 bases between. CDR3 sequence: CAISDPTRSGELFF. The CDR3 DNA reads TGTGCCATCAGTGACCCCACTCGGTCCGGGGAGCTGTTTTTT.

This clonotype has a count of ten or more. The CDR3 DNA reads as TGTGCCAGCGGTGGACTAGTTCGGGGTGAGCAGTTCTTC. As protein: CASGGLVRGEQFF. The chain couples TRBV6-1 to TRBJ2-1; 7 nucleotides match TRBD2. V shed 8 bases, J shed 9 bases, and the junction held 10 bases outside the gene matches. The CDR3 totals 13 residues. Germline V gene data show CDR1 as MNHNS and CDR2 as SASEGT.

This clonotype was recorded a few times. The chain employs TRBV18 and TRBJ2-1; no firm D call. From germline, CDR1 is KGHSH and CDR2 LQKENI. V was shortened by 0 bases and J by 0 bases, with 15 bases between the two germline ends. This CDR3 is built from 18 residues. The CDR3 is CASSPPFPKKSSYNEQFF. Written as DNA, the CDR3 is TGTGCCAGCTCACCACCGTTTCCTAAAAAAAGCTCCTACAATGAGCAGTTCTTC.

The chain is built from TRBV20-1 and TRBJ2-7; 7 nucleotides align to TRBD1. With 6 bases clipped from V and 7 bases from J, the junction kept 15 bases outside the gene matches. The germline V gene has CDR1 DFQATT and CDR2 SNEGSKA (reference sequence). This CDR3 is built from 14 residues. The CDR3 region is CSARTGPPVREQYF. The CDR3 region has the DNA TGCAGTGCGAGGACAGGACCGCCCGTTCGGGAGCAGTACTTC.

This clonotype showed up many times. The J gene is TRBJ2-1, the V gene TRBV5-1, with 7 nucleotides matching TRBD1. The V gene end was trimmed by 4 bases and the J gene end by 2 bases; junction bases not matched to a gene: 0. CDR1 and CDR2 (germline): SGHRS, YFSETQ. The CDR3 runs 13 residues. The CDR3 protein is CASSQGAYNEQFF. The CDR3 DNA reads as TGCGCCAGCAGCCAGGGGGCCTACAATGAGCAGTTCTTC.

The CDR3 spells CASSQGREQYF. DNA of the CDR3: TGTGCCAGCAGTCAGGGGCGGGAGCAGTACTTC. V is TRBV6-5 and J is TRBJ2-7; D perhaps matches TRBD1 (6 bases). Germline assignment: CDR1 MNHEY and CDR2 SVGAGI. The CDR3 covers 11 residues. The ends were cut back, 5 bases at V and 7 bases at J, with 9 bases in the middle.

The chain links TRBV25-1 to TRBJ1-2; TRBD1 is a possible D gene (6 bases). The CDR3 has 13 residues. V was shortened by 7 bases and J by 4 bases, with 13 bases between the two germline ends. Germline loops: CDR1 MGHDK, CDR2 SYGVNS. Here the CDR3 DNA reads TGTGCCAGCACCGAAGGAGGGGGCTATGGCTACACCTTC. Its translation: CASTEGGGYGYTF.

The chain is built from TRBV20-1 and TRBJ2-1; no definite D call. V lost 3 bases to trimming and J lost 8 bases, with 11 bases between them. The CDR3 consists of 12 residues. Germline CDR1 and CDR2: DFQATT and SNEGSKA (reference sequence). This CDR3 is CSARPGQDEQFF. The DNA of the CDR3 is TGCAGTGCTAGGCCGGGTCAGGATGAGCAGTTCTTC.

The chain uses TRBV6-5 and TRBJ2-1, with TRBD2 identical over 9 bases. The CDR3 sequence is 16 residues long. Trimming cost V 4 bases and J 4 bases; bases outside gene matches: 8. In germline, CDR1 is MNHEY, CDR2 SVGAGI. The CDR3 loop reads CASSSQGAGGYNEQFF. CDR3 coding DNA: TGTGCCAGCAGTTCGCAGGGAGCGGGAGGATACAATGAGCAGTTCTTC.

This clonotype was recorded only once. The chain uses TRBV12-3 or TRBV12-4 and TRBJ2-1, with 11 nucleotides matching TRBD2. This CDR3 region has 15 residues. The ends lost 3 bases at V and 8 bases at J; junction bases unmatched: 6. DNA of the CDR3: TGTGCCAGCAGTTTGACTAGCGGGACGGGTTATGAGCAGTTCTTC. Protein sequence: CASSLTSGTGYEQFF.

V usage is TRBV7-2 and J usage is TRBJ2-2, with TRBD1 matching 9 bases. V lost 5 bases and J lost 0; bases outside the gene matches: 4. Germline V CDR1 and CDR2: SGHTA, FQGNSA. This CDR3 has 16 amino acids. The CDR3 DNA reads TGTGCCAGCAGCAAAACAGGGGGCGCGAACACCGGGGAGCTGTTTTTT. Translated, it gives CASSKTGGANTGELFF.

The chain couples TRBV20-1 to TRBJ2-7; TRBD1 aligns across 8 bases. Trimming took 6 bases from V and 7 from J; bases not matched to a gene: 17. Germline V gene lookup returns CDR1 DFQATT and CDR2 SNEGSKA (reference sequence). This CDR3 contains 15 residues. CDR3 bases: TGCAGTGCGAGACAGGGGCCCACTGCGGACTTGGAGCAGTACTTC. It codes for CSARQGPTADLEQYF.

This clonotype was seen ten or more times. V is TRBV28 and J is TRBJ2-1; 7 nucleotides match TRBD2. Trimming at V came to 4 bases and at J to 4 bases, leaving 4 bases not matched to a gene. Germline V CDR1 and CDR2: MDHEN, SYDVKM. The CDR3 spans 14 residues. For the CDR3, the DNA is TGTGCCAGCAGTTGGGAGGGCAGTTACAATGAGCAGTTCTTC. Protein sequence: CASSWEGSYNEQFF.

This clonotype was found a few times. The V and J genes are TRBV5-1 and TRBJ2-1; D assignment may be TRBD1 or TRBD2 (6 bases each). Trimming removed 4 bases from V and 0 bases from J, with 11 bases in between. The CDR3 is 15 residues long. Germline V gene data show CDR1 as SGHRS and CDR2 as YFSETQ. The CDR3 here is CASSTGAASYNEQFF. The CDR3 nucleotides are TGCGCCAGCAGCACGGGGGCGGCCTCCTACAATGAGCAGTTCTTC.

This clonotype was recorded many times. V and J are TRBV20-1 and TRBJ1-1, with D tentatively TRBD1 (5 bases). The CDR3 length is 11 residues. Trimming stripped 6 bases from V and 12 bases from J, with 17 bases between. Germline CDR1 is DFQATT and CDR2 is SNEGSKA (reference sequence). The CDR3 DNA is TGCAGTGCCATAATGTGGGGGGGGACTTTCTTT. It is translated as CSAIMWGGTFF.

The genes are TRBV12-3 or TRBV12-4 and TRBJ2-1; D is perhaps TRBD2 (6 bases). Trimming stripped 2 bases from V and 6 bases from J, with 14 bases between. The CDR3 loop spans 15 amino acids. The CDR3 region has the DNA TGTGCCAGCAGTTTATCTTTGGGGGAGGTCAATGAGCAGTTCTTC. Protein product: CASSLSLGEVNEQFF.

This clonotype was seen many times. The V and J genes are TRBV5-6 and TRBJ2-5; TRBD2 agrees at 8 bases. The CDR3 loop spans 14 amino acids. J gave up 4 bases and V 3 bases, and 5 bases lay outside the gene matches. Germline V gene sequence: CDR1 SGHDT, CDR2 YYEEEE. Written as DNA, the CDR3 is TGTGCCAGCAGCTCGGCGGGGGGCAGAGAGACCCAGTACTTC. It specifies CASSSAGGRETQYF.

V is TRBV5-6 and J is TRBJ2-3; D is unresolved. CDR1 and CDR2 (germline): SGHDT, YYEEEE. The CDR3 totals 15 residues. V was clipped by 0 bases and J by 1 base, with 9 bases between them. CDR3 DNA: TGTGCCAGCAGCTTGGCCCCGACTGGCACAGATACGCAGTATTTT. Protein sequence: CASSLAPTGTDTQYF. The full variable domain, its missing parts supplied by reference TRBV5-6 and TRBJ2-3, is DAGVTQSPTHLIKTRGQQVTLRCSPKSGHDTVSWYQQALGQGPQFIFQYYEEEERQRGNFPDRFSGHQFPNYSSELNVNALLLGDSALYLCASSLAPTGTDTQYFGPGTRLTVL.

This clonotype was seen a few times. V gene TRBV6-5 combines with J gene TRBJ2-7; the D is unclear. The germline V gene has CDR1 MNHEY and CDR2 SVGAGI. This CDR3 is built from 13 residues. V shed 2 bases and J shed 4 bases, with 9 bases lying between them. CDR3 sequence (DNA): TGTGCCAGCAGTTACCAGAATGGTTACGAGCAGTACTTC. It yields the protein CASSYQNGYEQYF.

This clonotype was observed a few times. CDR3 sequence reads: CASSPSGERGAFF. For the CDR3, the DNA is TGTGCCAGCAGCCCTAGCGGGGAGCGTGGAGCTTTCTTT. The V gene is TRBV9, the J gene TRBJ1-1; D gene unclear. The CDR3 is 13 amino acids. Germline V gene lookup returns CDR1 SGDLS and CDR2 YYNGEE. The ends were cut back, 4 bases at V and 10 bases at J, with 17 bases in the middle.

The genes are TRBV7-2 and TRBJ2-3; D is tentatively TRBD1 or TRBD2 (6 bases each). Germline values: CDR1 SGHTA, CDR2 FQGNSA. With 11 bases removed from V and 4 bases from J, the gap between germline ends came to 10 bases. CDR3 length equals 11 residues. The CDR3 nucleotides read TGTGCCGTTAGGGGGGCAGATACGCAGTATTTT. It translates to CAVRGADTQYF.

This clonotype occurred many times. The V gene is TRBV20-1, the J gene TRBJ2-1; 8 nucleotides match TRBD2. Losses at the gene ends were 0 bases for V and 6 bases for J; bases not matched to a gene: 10. The CDR3 runs 16 residues. The germline V gene has CDR1 DFQATT and CDR2 SNEGSKA (reference sequence). The CDR3 DNA follows: TGCAGTGCTAGAGATCCCACTAGCGGCCTCCTCAATGAGCAGTTCTTC. This gives the protein CSARDPTSGLLNEQFF.

Notes on this clonotype: Lacking the conserved final phenylalanine or tryptophan, this CDR3 likely reflects a read error. The chain is built from TRBV5-1 and TRBJ2-7; maybe TRBD1 (5 bases). This CDR3 is built from 13 residues. Germline values: CDR1 SGHRS, CDR2 YFSETQ. The V gene lost 4 bases and the J gene lost 2 bases, with 10 bases spanning the gap. For the CDR3, the DNA is TGCGCCAGCAGCCAGGGCCCAGCCTACGAGCAGTACTTA. Protein sequence: CASSQGPAYEQYL.